The clone carrying this T cell receptor (beta chain) occurred many times. Its antigen is not identified. The data stem from a study of regulatory T cells in long-lasting Graves disease. The study's findings and limits: Lower TCR diversity was seen in persistent Graves' patients than in newly diagnosed ones.

Stated time point: newly diagnosed GD, antithyroid drugs for less than 3 months. RNA from PBMCs was the source of the TCR library. According to the study, TCR beta libraries were built with iRepertoire HTBI primers and CDR3-region Arm-PCR. One entry per CDR3 protein results from TCRdb running MiXCR on the multiplex PCR reads. The table has about half a million distinct CDR3 sequences, around 12% seen once. Per germline, CDR1 SNHLY and CDR2 FYNNEI. CDR3 size: 14 residues. Trimming stripped 7 bases from V and 1 base from J, with 13 bases between. The sample was also reused in another study, on T cells in Graves' hyperthyroidism and ophthalmopathy. That report adds: Graves' hyperthyroidism was deemed stable absent ophthalmopathy progression within 18 months. Uncontrolled infection, other autoimmune disease, pregnancy or lactation barred patients from enrollment. HTBI primers were used for first-round RT-PCR of the TCR CDR3.

The material sequenced was peripheral blood mononuclear cells (PBMCs), taken at new diagnosis, from a patient treated with antithyroid drugs. This chain uses TRBV2 with TRBJ2-5; a possible D gene is TRBD2 (6 bases). This TCR was sampled from a woman younger than 45 with Graves disease. The CDR3 DNA is TGTGCCAGCACCATCACGGAGGGCCAAGAGACCCAGTACTTC. Amino acids: CASTITEGQETQYF.